The rows below give T cell receptor beta chains drawn from one sample of a study of T cell responses to AZD1222 COVID-19 vaccine. TCRdb keeps only in-frame clones here, not all; method: immunoSEQ multiplex PCR. The sample has some 140,000 clones, over 85% seen once. Sample: peripheral blood, taken on day 0 of AZD1222 vaccination. The receptors were sampled from an adult in good health. CDR3s include the opening cysteine and the closing phenylalanine or tryptophan. D genes are given only for firm matches. The size field is filled for only some rows; it gives once, few, many or a size class.

clone_size,j_call,v_call,d_call,cdr3_nt,cdr3_aa
once,TRBJ1-1,TRBV19,TRBD1,TGTGCCAGTAGTTACGCAGGGGGCAACACTGAAGCTTTCTTT,CASSYAGGNTEAFF
.,TRBJ2-5,TRBV5-4,.,TGTGCCAGCAGCGTGAGAGAACATTCCCAAGAGACCCAGTACTTC,CASSVREHSQETQYF
.,TRBJ2-1,TRBV10-2,.,TGCGCCAGCAACGGGCTTGGCGGGATCGCAGGGGAGCAGTTCTTC,CASNGLGGIAGEQFF
.,TRBJ1-5,TRBV3-1/TRBV3-2,.,TGTGCCAGCAGCCAAGATTGGGGAGGAAGCAATCAGCCCCAGCATTTT,CASSQDWGGSNQPQHF
once,TRBJ2-7,TRBV7-9,.,TGTGCCAGCAGCTCTCTAGGGGCCCTCTACGAGCAGTACTTC,CASSSLGALYEQYF
.,TRBJ1-1,TRBV4-3,.,TGCGCCAGCAGCCAAGACAGTGGGGGCTGGGACACTGAAGCTTTCTTT,CASSQDSGGWDTEAFF
.,TRBJ2-1,TRBV28,.,TGTGCCAGCAGTGTTGGTAGGTACCCCGGTGCGGATGAGCAGTTCTTC,CASSVGRYPGADEQFF
once,TRBJ2-3,TRBV20-1,.,TGCAGTGCTAGAGTGGCAGATACGCAGTATTTT,CSARVADTQYF
.,TRBJ1-2,TRBV11-3,.,TGTGCCAGCAGCCCGAAGAGGGCTGAAGGCTACACCTTC,CASSPKRAEGYTF
.,TRBJ2-1,TRBV28,TRBD2,TGTGCCAGCAGTTTAGGTAGCGGGAAGAGCTCCTACAATGAGCAGTTCTTC,CASSLGSGKSSYNEQFF
few,TRBJ1-1,TRBV7-2,.,TGTGCCAGCAGCTTACTTCCGGGTCTCACTGAAGCTTTCTTT,CASSLLPGLTEAFF
.,TRBJ1-1,TRBV12-5,.,TGTGCTAGTGGTACCACTAGAAACACTGAAGCTTTCTTT,CASGTTRNTEAFF
.,TRBJ1-2,TRBV6-5,.,TGTGCCAGCAACAAGGGGACGAACTATGGCTACACCTTC,CASNKGTNYGYTF
.,TRBJ2-7,TRBV28,TRBD1,TGTGCCAGCAGTTCCCACGGGACAGCGCAGTACTTC,CASSSHGTAQYF
.,TRBJ2-1,TRBV7-2,.,TGTGCCAGCAGCTCGAACGTTTGGAAGCAGTTCTTC,CASSSNVWKQFF
.,TRBJ1-1,TRBV18,.,TGTGCCAGCTCACCACTCCGGGACGTTGAAGCTTTCTTT,CASSPLRDVEAFF
.,TRBJ1-2,TRBV5-6,TRBD1,TGTGCCAGCAGCTTGGGACAGGGGGCTAGAGGCTACACCTTC,CASSLGQGARGYTF
.,TRBJ1-2,TRBV6-2/TRBV6-3,.,TGTGCCAGCAGTTACTCGATGCCGGGGGACTATGGCTACACCTTC,CASSYSMPGDYGYTF
few,TRBJ2-2,TRBV19,TRBD1,TGTGCCAGTAGTTTCGGGGACAGAATCACCGGGGAGCTGTTTTTT,CASSFGDRITGELFF
.,TRBJ2-2,TRBV14,.,TGTGCCAGCAGCCAAGAGTCGACCACCGGGGAGCTGTTTTTT,CASSQESTTGELFF
.,TRBJ2-1,TRBV10-2,TRBD1,TGCGCCAGCAGCCCGGGGACAGGGCCGATCAATGAGCAGTTCTTC,CASSPGTGPINEQFF
.,TRBJ2-1,TRBV7-8,TRBD2,TGTGCCAGCAGCTCGCGACTAGCGGGTCCCTACAATGAGCAGTTCTTC,CASSSRLAGPYNEQFF
.,TRBJ1-4,TRBV19,TRBD1,TGTGCCAGTAGTATAGATCCACAGGGGACTAATGAAAAACTGTTTTTT,CASSIDPQGTNEKLFF
.,TRBJ1-1,TRBV7-2,.,TGTGCCAGCAGCTCGTACAGGGCTATGAACACTGAAGCTTTCTTT,CASSSYRAMNTEAFF
.,TRBJ2-7,TRBV10-2,.,TGCGCCAGCAGTGTGGGCAGGGGCGAGCAGTACTTC,CASSVGRGEQYF
.,TRBJ1-5,TRBV9,.,TGTGCCAGCAATAGGTGGGACGGCGGGCAGCATTTT,CASNRWDGGQHF
.,TRBJ1-3,TRBV11-2,.,TGTGCCAGCAGCCAACAGGGACGCCCTGGAAACACCATATATTTT,CASSQQGRPGNTIYF
.,TRBJ2-3,TRBV27,TRBD1,TGTGCCAGCAGTTTAAAGGGGGCCCGCATGGATACGCAGTATTTT,CASSLKGARMDTQYF
once,TRBJ2-3,TRBV30,TRBD2,TGTGCCTGGAGTAGCGGGATGGCAGATACGCAGTATTTT,CAWSSGMADTQYF
.,TRBJ2-7,TRBV29-1,TRBD2,TGCAGCGCGGGACTAGCGGGAGGGCGGGGCGAGCAGTACTTC,CSAGLAGGRGEQYF
few,TRBJ2-3,TRBV9,.,TGTGCCAGCAGCGGAGGGGGCACAGATACGCAGTATTTT,CASSGGGTDTQYF
.,TRBJ1-6,TRBV3-1/TRBV3-2,.,TGTGCCAGCAGCCCCCTGCGGGGGGGTATTGGAAATTCACCCCTCCACTTT,CASSPLRGGIGNSPLHF
.,TRBJ2-2,TRBV3-1/TRBV3-2,.,TGTGCCAGCAGCCAAGTCGGCGGCACCGGGGAGCTGTTTTTT,CASSQVGGTGELFF
.,TRBJ1-6,TRBV28,.,TGTGCCAGCAGTTCCCGAACGGCTGCATCTTTAAATTCACCCCTCCACTTT,CASSSRTAASLNSPLHF
.,TRBJ1-6,TRBV28,.,TGTGCCAGCAGGTCCGGAGGGTCACCCCTCCACTTT,CASRSGGSPLHF
.,TRBJ1-1,TRBV29-1,.,TGCAGCGTCACCGTAGGTGGGGGAGGGACTGAAGCTTTCTTT,CSVTVGGGGTEAFF
.,TRBJ2-3,TRBV24-1,TRBD1,TGTGCCACCAGTCCACACTCCGGGACAGGGGCTCCATATACGCAGTATTTT,CATSPHSGTGAPYTQYF
once,TRBJ1-1,TRBV28,.,TGTGCCAGCAGTGGTTCGCGGGAGGACACTGAAGCTTTCTTT,CASSGSREDTEAFF
.,TRBJ1-6,TRBV19,.,TGTGCCAGTAGTATCCCCAGCGCCAATTCACCCCTCCACTTT,CASSIPSANSPLHF
.,TRBJ2-7,TRBV7-3,.,TGTGCCAGCAGCCCAAACCCGACTAGTGCCTACGAGCAGTACTTC,CASSPNPTSAYEQYF
once,TRBJ2-6,TRBV20-1,.,TGCAGTGCTAGTCTGTCCAGGGGCCTCAGCTCTGGGGCCAACGTCCTGACTTTC,CSASLSRGLSSGANVLTF